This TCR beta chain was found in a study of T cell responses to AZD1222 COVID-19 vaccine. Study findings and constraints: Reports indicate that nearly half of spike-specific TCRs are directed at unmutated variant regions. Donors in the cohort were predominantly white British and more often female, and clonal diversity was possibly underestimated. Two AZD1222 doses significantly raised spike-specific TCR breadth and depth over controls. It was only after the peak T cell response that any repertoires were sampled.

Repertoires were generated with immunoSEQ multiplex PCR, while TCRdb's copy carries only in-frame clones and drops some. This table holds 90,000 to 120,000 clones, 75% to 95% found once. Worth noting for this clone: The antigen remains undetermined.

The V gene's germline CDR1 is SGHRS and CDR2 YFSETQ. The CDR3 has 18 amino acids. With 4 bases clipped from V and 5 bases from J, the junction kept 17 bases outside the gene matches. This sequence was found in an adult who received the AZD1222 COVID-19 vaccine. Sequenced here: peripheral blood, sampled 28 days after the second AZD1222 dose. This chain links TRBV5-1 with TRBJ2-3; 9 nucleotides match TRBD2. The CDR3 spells CASSPKVAGGPSGDTQYF. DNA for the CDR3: TGCGCCAGCAGCCCTAAGGTTGCGGGAGGGCCCTCAGGAGATACGCAGTATTTT.